The rows below give T cell receptor beta chains drawn from one sample of a study of shared clonotypes between healthy human individuals. Measured with immunoSEQ multiplex PCR; TCRdb has only the in-frame clones, and not every one. Altogether about 1.9 million clones are present, about 94% being singletons, with the ten largest covering 1.5% to 2%. Sequencing was carried out using naive CD8+ T cells from PBMCs. Source of these receptors: a man younger than 35 in good health. Some clones in this sample may be carry-over from other donors' samples. Each CDR3 is given with its conserved first and last residue. A D gene is named only where the DNA matches it firmly. Clone size is stated in some rows and not others, as once, few, many or a class when expanded.

TRBV27,TRBJ2-3,13,-,few,TGTGCCAGCAGTTTCGTGGGCACAGATACGCAGTATTTT,CASSFVGTDTQYF
TRBV5-4,TRBJ2-7,15,-,-,TGTGCCAGGAGCTTGTGTCCGGGGCAGGACAACGAGCAGTACTTC,CARSLCPGQDNEQYF
TRBV19,TRBJ2-7,14,-,-,TGTGCCAGTCGCCGATTCAGGGATCAGGACGAGCAGTACTTC,CASRRFRDQDEQYF
TRBV2,TRBJ2-1,16,TRBD2,-,TGTGCCAGCAGCGACCCGGGACTAGATCTCTACAATGAGCAGTTCTTC,CASSDPGLDLYNEQFF
TRBV27,TRBJ2-2,14,-,-,TGTGCCAGCAGTATTAGGGGAAATACCGGGGAGCTGTTTTTT,CASSIRGNTGELFF
TRBV9,TRBJ2-3,15,TRBD2,-,TGTGCCAGCAGCGTTTCCGGGACTACCACGGATACGCAGTATTTT,CASSVSGTTTDTQYF
TRBV7-9,TRBJ2-7,14,-,-,TGTGCCAGCAGCTTCGACAGGCTGGACTACGAGCAGTACTTC,CASSFDRLDYEQYF
TRBV27,TRBJ2-7,15,TRBD2,-,TGTGCCAGCAGCCCTTCTAGCGGGAGGGACCACGAGCAGTACTTC,CASSPSSGRDHEQYF
TRBV10-3,TRBJ2-7,13,-,-,TGTGCCATCAGTCCCCCGGGGGCGTACGAGCAGTACTTC,CAISPPGAYEQYF
TRBV11-2,TRBJ2-1,16,-,once,TGTGCCAGCAGCTTAGGAGGGGGAACCGGCTACAATGAGCAGTTCTTC,CASSLGGGTGYNEQFF
TRBV4-3,TRBJ1-2,16,-,-,TGCGCCAGCAGCCGCGGGCGGATGACACCTAACTATGGCTACACCTTC,CASSRGRMTPNYGYTF
TRBV6-1,TRBJ2-3,14,-,-,TGTGCCAGCTTTCTGCACGTGGGTACAGATACGCAGTATTTT,CASFLHVGTDTQYF
TRBV5-1,TRBJ2-7,16,TRBD1,-,TGCGCCAGCAGCGCGAACAGGGGGTTAATGACCTACGAGCAGTACTTC,CASSANRGLMTYEQYF
TRBV7-2,TRBJ1-1,15,-,-,TGTGCCAGCAGCCCCACCCCGGAGGGTCGGACTGAAGCTTTCTTT,CASSPTPEGRTEAFF
TRBV25-1,TRBJ2-1,15,TRBD2,-,TGTGCCAGCACCCCTGGGGAGGGTCTATACAATGAGCAGTTCTTC,CASTPGEGLYNEQFF
TRBV6-6,TRBJ1-1,14,-,-,TGTGCCAGCAGTTACCGGCCTTCCCCCACTGAAGCTTTCTTT,CASSYRPSPTEAFF
TRBV9,TRBJ1-2,16,-,-,TGTGCCAGCAGCGTGACCGGGACTCCATCCTGGTATGGCTACACCTTC,CASSVTGTPSWYGYTF
TRBV7-9,TRBJ2-7,14,-,-,TGTGCCAGCAGCTCTAGGACGGACTCCTACGAGCAGTACTTC,CASSSRTDSYEQYF
TRBV4-1,TRBJ1-2,15,-,-,TGCGCCAGCAGCCAGGCCCCTGGGGCGCGGTATGGCTACACCTTC,CASSQAPGARYGYTF
TRBV27,TRBJ1-4,14,-,-,TGTGCCAGCAGCACGACAGGACGTAATGAAAAACTGTTTTTT,CASSTTGRNEKLFF
TRBV9,TRBJ2-6,16,-,once,TGTGCCAGCAGCCCCCACTGGTCGTCTGGGGCCAACGTCCTGACTTTC,CASSPHWSSGANVLTF
TRBV11-2,TRBJ2-1,17,-,-,TGTGCCAGCAGCTTAGACTTCCGTCTGAGCTCCTACAATGAGCAGTTCTTC,CASSLDFRLSSYNEQFF
TRBV5-1,TRBJ2-7,16,-,-,TGCGCCAGCAGCTTACAGGCGGCTACAAACTCCTACGAGCAGTACTTC,CASSLQAATNSYEQYF
TRBV28,TRBJ2-7,15,-,-,TGTGCCAGCAGTCTACCTGTAAGGTCCCCCTACGAGCAGTACTTC,CASSLPVRSPYEQYF
TRBV7-2,TRBJ2-1,19,TRBD2,-,TGTGCCAGCAGCTTAGTGGGGCCGTGGCGGGAGGTCCCGGACAATGAGCAGTTCTTC,CASSLVGPWREVPDNEQFF
TRBV5-1,TRBJ1-4,15,-,-,TGCGCCAGCAGCTCCGGGCCTGCAACTAATGAAAAACTGTTTTTT,CASSSGPATNEKLFF
TRBV28,TRBJ2-2,14,-,-,TGTGCCAGCTGGCGACAGGAGAACACCGGGGAGCTGTTTTTT,CASWRQENTGELFF
TRBV28,TRBJ2-3,19,-,-,TGTGCCAGCAGTTACCTAGGTGGGGGGCCCGACCGACCGAGGGATACGCAGTATTTT,CASSYLGGGPDRPRDTQYF
TRBV4-2,TRBJ2-7,15,-,-,TGTGCCAGCAGCCAAGACGCCGGGAGCTCCTACGAGCAGTACTTC,CASSQDAGSSYEQYF
TRBV28,TRBJ1-1,15,TRBD1,-,TGTGCCAGCAGTTTGACAGGGACCAGGAACACTGAAGCTTTCTTT,CASSLTGTRNTEAFF
TRBV10-1,TRBJ1-1,15,-,-,TGCGCCAGCAGTGAAGGACGCCTCCCGAACACTGAAGCTTTCTTT,CASSEGRLPNTEAFF
TRBV5-6,TRBJ2-1,16,TRBD1,-,TGTGCCAGCAGCTTGGAAGACAGGGGGTGGTACAATGAGCAGTTCTTC,CASSLEDRGWYNEQFF
TRBV14,TRBJ2-1,16,TRBD2,-,TGTGCCAGCAGCTACCCAGGACTAGCGGGAGACAATGAGCAGTTCTTC,CASSYPGLAGDNEQFF
TRBV6-1,TRBJ2-1,13,-,-,TGTGCCAGCAGTCCTAGCTCCTACAATGAGCAGTTCTTC,CASSPSSYNEQFF
TRBV5-1,TRBJ2-7,14,-,-,TGCGCCAGCAGCTCCGGGATAGCGGACTACGAGCAGTACTTC,CASSSGIADYEQYF
TRBV6-5,TRBJ2-7,13,TRBD1,-,TGTGCCAGCAGCACCGGGACAGGGGACGAGCAGTACTTC,CASSTGTGDEQYF
TRBV4-1,TRBJ2-1,14,-,-,TGCGCCAGCAGCCAAGATAGGACTTACAATGAGCAGTTCTTC,CASSQDRTYNEQFF
TRBV10-1,TRBJ2-3,16,-,-,TGCGCCAGCAGTGACGGTACCTCATCGATCTCAGATACGCAGTATTTT,CASSDGTSSISDTQYF
TRBV7-9,TRBJ1-5,16,-,-,TGTGCCAGCAGGTCAATCCCGGTTACGAGCAATCAGCCCCAGCATTTT,CASRSIPVTSNQPQHF
TRBV27,TRBJ2-7,14,-,-,TGTGCCAGCAGTTTCCGGGGACGGGTCTACGAGCAGTACTTC,CASSFRGRVYEQYF
TRBV13,TRBJ2-7,14,-,-,TGTGCCAGCAGCTTAGTTGGAGGGGGCAGCGAGCAGTACTTC,CASSLVGGGSEQYF
TRBV7-2,TRBJ2-3,15,-,-,TGTGCCAGCAGCCCACTAAGCGGAAACACAGATACGCAGTATTTT,CASSPLSGNTDTQYF
TRBV27,TRBJ1-4,19,TRBD1,once,TGTGCCAGCAGTCCCAGACCCGGGACAGGGGGAGAGCGTAATGAAAAACTGTTTTTT,CASSPRPGTGGERNEKLFF
TRBV7-7,TRBJ2-5,15,TRBD1,once,TGTGCCAGCAGCCCCGGGACAGAAGTTCCCGGGACCCAGTACTTC,CASSPGTEVPGTQYF
TRBV27,TRBJ2-2,13,-,-,TGTGCCAGCAGTCAAAGGGATAGGGGGGAGCTGTTTTTT,CASSQRDRGELFF
TRBV5-1,TRBJ2-1,11,TRBD1,-,TGCGCCAGCAGCCCGGGACAGCTCCAGTTCTTC,CASSPGQLQFF
TRBV7-9,TRBJ1-1,16,-,-,TGTGCCAGCAGTCCGACTACCCGCGTGAGGAACACTGAAGCTTTCTTT,CASSPTTRVRNTEAFF
TRBV27,TRBJ2-7,16,TRBD2,-,TGTGCCAGCAGTTTAACGGGACTAGCGGGTTCCTACGAGCAGTACTTC,CASSLTGLAGSYEQYF
TRBV10-3,TRBJ2-1,15,TRBD2,-,TGTGCCATCAAACAGAGCGGGAGAGCCTACAATGAGCAGTTCTTC,CAIKQSGRAYNEQFF
TRBV7-9,TRBJ1-3,12,-,-,TGTGCCAGCAGCTCGATCCGAAACACCATATATTTT,CASSSIRNTIYF
TRBV14,TRBJ2-5,16,-,-,TGTGCCAGCAGCCAAGTAACAGGAGCACTCCAGGAGACCCAGTACTTC,CASSQVTGALQETQYF
TRBV19,TRBJ2-7,14,-,-,TGTGCCAGTAGTTACGGGACATCGGCCTACGAGCAGTACTTC,CASSYGTSAYEQYF
TRBV9,TRBJ1-1,14,-,-,TGTGCCAGCAGCCATGGACAGACAAACACTGAAGCTTTCTTT,CASSHGQTNTEAFF
TRBV4-3,TRBJ2-1,15,-,-,TGCGCCAGCAGCCAGGGACAAAGCTCCTACAATGAGCAGTTCTTC,CASSQGQSSYNEQFF
TRBV15,TRBJ2-7,15,TRBD2,-,TGTGCCACCAGCTTTGGTAGCGGGAGTGGCTCCGAGCAGTACTTC,CATSFGSGSGSEQYF
TRBV9,TRBJ2-7,13,TRBD2,-,TGTGCCAGCAGCGTGAAGCGGGGATCCGAGCAGTACTTC,CASSVKRGSEQYF
TRBV10-3,TRBJ2-7,15,-,-,TGTGCCATCAGCGGAATGGTAAGGGCCCCCTACGAGCAGTACTTC,CAISGMVRAPYEQYF
TRBV15,TRBJ2-7,15,TRBD2,-,TGTGCCACCAGTACTCCGGGACTAGCACCCTACGAGCAGTACTTC,CATSTPGLAPYEQYF
TRBV29-1,TRBJ1-3,15,-,-,TGCAGCGTTGAAAGGGCGGAGAGCTCTGGAAACACCATATATTTT,CSVERAESSGNTIYF